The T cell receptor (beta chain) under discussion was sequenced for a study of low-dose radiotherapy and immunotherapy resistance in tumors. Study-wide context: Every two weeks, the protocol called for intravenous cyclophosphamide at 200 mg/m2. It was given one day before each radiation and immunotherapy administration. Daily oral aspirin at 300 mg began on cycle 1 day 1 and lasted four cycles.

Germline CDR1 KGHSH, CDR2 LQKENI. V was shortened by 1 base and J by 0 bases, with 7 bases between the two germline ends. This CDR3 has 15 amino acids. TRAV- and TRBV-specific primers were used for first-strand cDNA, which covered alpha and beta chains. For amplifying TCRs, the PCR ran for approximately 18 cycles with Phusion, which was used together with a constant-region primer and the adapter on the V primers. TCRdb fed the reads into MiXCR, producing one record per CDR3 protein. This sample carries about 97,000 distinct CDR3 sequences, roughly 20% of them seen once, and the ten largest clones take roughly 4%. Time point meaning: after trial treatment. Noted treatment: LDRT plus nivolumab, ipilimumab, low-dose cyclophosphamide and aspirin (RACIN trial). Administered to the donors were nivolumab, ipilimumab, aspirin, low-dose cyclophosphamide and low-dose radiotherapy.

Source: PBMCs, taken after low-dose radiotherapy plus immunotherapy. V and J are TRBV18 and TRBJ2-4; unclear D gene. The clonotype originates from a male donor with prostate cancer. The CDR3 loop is CASSPLSLAKNIQYF. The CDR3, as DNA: TGTGCCAGCTCACCACTATCACTAGCCAAAAACATTCAGTACTTC.